Listed below are T cell receptor beta chains from one sample, sequenced in a study of shared clonotypes between healthy human individuals. Clones were read by immunoSEQ multiplex PCR, and TCRdb kept only the in-frame ones, dropping some. Of under 2.5 million clones detected, 85% to 95% appear once; the ten largest clones hold 0.3% to 0.45%. Sequenced: naive CD4+ T cells from PBMCs. All receptors come from a man younger than 35 in good health. Some clones in this sample may be carry-over from other donors' samples. Each CDR3 is given without its conserved first and last residue. Each record gives: J gene, V gene, CDR3 protein.

TRBJ1-3 | TRBV5-1 | ASSFASSGNTIY
TRBJ1-1 | TRBV28 | ASGTPTGRGTEAF
TRBJ2-3 | TRBV19 | ASSIADSTDTQY
TRBJ2-7 | TRBV2 | ASTLQGNSYEQY
TRBJ2-1 | TRBV7-3 | ASSLSVGGGEQF
TRBJ1-2 | TRBV28 | ASSPGGVSGKYGYT
TRBJ1-5 | TRBV5-1 | ASSLGTESNQPQH
TRBJ2-5 | TRBV19 | ASSKRQGIETQY
TRBJ2-5 | TRBV7-2 | ASSLMASGGEAQY
TRBJ1-5 | TRBV15 | ATRAGQSNQPQH
TRBJ1-1 | TRBV5-4 | ASSLTVANTEAF
TRBJ1-5 | TRBV2 | ASSLNQPQH
TRBJ1-1 | TRBV7-2 | ASSPPSYTEAF
TRBJ2-1 | TRBV6-5 | ASSYRRSSYNEQF
TRBJ2-7 | TRBV28 | ASSTTSKAPSYEQY
TRBJ1-3 | TRBV7-9 | ASSAPGAASYRY
TRBJ1-2 | TRBV27 | ASSLSAGPYGYT
TRBJ2-1 | TRBV4-3 | ASSRLAGSPYNEQF
TRBJ2-7 | TRBV10-1 | ASSGGSGSYEQY
TRBJ1-5 | TRBV10-1 | ASRLGTETSVGNQPQH
TRBJ1-3 | TRBV5-8 | ASSSEAGD
TRBJ2-1 | TRBV7-6 | ASNNRGAGYNEQF
TRBJ2-7 | TRBV10-3 | AISESGESEQY
TRBJ1-2 | TRBV5-1 | ASSFGGGLNYGYT
TRBJ2-1 | TRBV9 | ASSVGSYNEQF
TRBJ1-5 | TRBV28 | ASSLGTGSTSNQPQH